The source of this TCR beta chain is a study of cytomegalovirus exposure and HLA in healthy donors. Findings and caveats of the study: Later analysis identified several of the most significant clusters that appeared linked to common viral pathogens.

Note on this clone: Antigen unknown.

Germline loops: CDR1 MNHEY, CDR2 SMNVEV (reference sequence). The CDR3 has 14 amino acids. V was clipped by 8 bases and J by 7 bases; unmatched bases: 9. Primers included in the PCR were 60 Vbeta and 13 Jbeta primers. The repertoire was sequenced with immunoSEQ multiplex PCR; TCRdb's copy has only in-frame clones and lacks some. This table holds about 130,000 clones, 60% to 80% found once. The sample taken for sequencing was PBMCs. The sequence came from a woman aged 55-75 years in good health and CMV-seropositive. The V gene is TRBV27, the J gene TRBJ2-1; 9 nucleotides align to TRBD2. The CDR3 here is CASAEAGGKNEQFF. CDR3 nucleotides: TGTGCCAGCGCCGAGGCGGGGGGGAAGAATGAGCAGTTCTTC.